The sequence of this T cell receptor (beta chain) was determined in a study of T cells in Graves' hyperthyroidism and ophthalmopathy. Germline trimming cut 0 bases from V and 3 bases from J; bases unmatched to any gene: 2. This CDR3 region has 15 residues. The germline V gene encodes CDR1 SQVTM and CDR2 ANQGSEA. Amplification of TCR beta CDR3 regions used RNA as the template. A set of HTBI primers served as the primers for a first-round RT-PCR of the TCR CDR3. TCRdb called the multiplex PCR reads again in MiXCR, with one record for every CDR3 protein. The sample has about 250,000 distinct CDR3 sequences; more than 20% are singletons. In its sample, this clonotype was seen many times.

Sequenced: blood. The V call is TRBV29-1, the J call TRBJ2-7, with 13 bases aligning to TRBD2. The receptor's source is a woman aged 40 to 49 with Graves' ophthalmopathy. CDR3 nucleotides: TGCAGCGTTGAAGATTGGACTAGCGGGAGCTACGAGCAGTACTTC. Translation: CSVEDWTSGSYEQYF.